This T cell receptor beta chain was sequenced in a study of shared T cell receptors in the human thymus (dated by TCRdb to the early 2020s). About the investigation overall: The study examined how self-reactive, shared T-cell receptor alpha chains are generated in the human thymus.

Library construction relied on the immunoSEQ multiplex PCR assay. As stored in TCRdb, this immuneACCESS dataset retains in-frame rearrangements with V and J assigned. A fraction of the clones does not appear; measured against another copy, unresolved V genes explain less than half of the discrepancy, and the remainder lacks a known reason. The sample table lists under 700,000 clones, 75% to 80% of them with a count of one. The ten largest make up roughly 0.013% of the sample. The CDR3 runs 16 residues from the cysteine to the phenylalanine. The read is trimmed to its CDR3 DNA, 48 bases read in frame from base 1. V is clipped by 2 bases and J by 0 bases, and the sequence between their germline boundaries is 10 bases long. CDR1 and CDR2 (MGHRA, YSYEKL) derive from the germline V gene. To note about this clone: Which antigen it targets is not known. No per-base quality is available; no much larger clone lies one base away.

The data also belong to a second study, concerning human thymus T cells. As the second study states: Immunologically healthy infants undergoing open corrective cardiac surgery for congenital heart defects in Finland were used as donors. The thymus tissue came from surgical resects taken out during corrective cardiac surgery. Usage of V and J gene segments appeared to be biased in both the thymic and the peripheral blood repertoires. The related research reported highly overlapping thymic TCR repertoires among unrelated individuals. The study characterized TCR alpha and beta repertoires from under 10 infant thymus samples and four related peripheral blood samples. Donor ages ranging from about 6 to 244 days were recorded, and about six male and a couple of female infants were included in the cohort. Thymocytes were released mechanically from tissue and stored at -70 °C as pellets of 10-30 million cells. Genomic DNA was extracted from frozen cell pellets with a QIAsymphony instrument. Using the immunoSEQ multiplex PCR assay, the TCRB and TCRAD loci were amplified from a standardized quantity of quality-controlled genomic DNA. The V(D)J region was spanned by amplicons of a length sufficient to cover the CDR3 and to identify V and J genes. Amplicon sequencing was performed on an Illumina platform through the commercial immunoSEQ service. Primer bias and sequencing errors were corrected as previously described, and TCRAD and TCRB definitions were based on the IMGT database. Analysis of the repertoires was done with immunoSEQ Analyzer 3.0 and VDJTools and included basic statistics, V/J segment usage, diversity estimates, rarefaction and pairwise overlap. Diversity was estimated using the Chao1, ChaoE, Efron-Thisted, Shannon and inverse Simpson indices, and was also estimated on datasets down-sampled to the size of the smallest sample. Repertoire overlap was assessed by strict matching of CDR3 nucleotide sequence, V gene and J gene, and clustering was done by Jaccard-based multidimensional scaling. On average, thymus samples gave about 750,000 unique TCRB clonotypes, whereas blood samples gave 75,000 to 95,000.

Sequencing used thymocytes. The receptor comes from a boy under two years old with a congenital heart defect. Donor details come from another sample of the same person, matched by shared clones. Rearrangement joined TRBV4-1 to TRBJ1-4; too little of a D gene remains to name it. The bases read TGCGCCAGCAGCCAAAGGTCCGGGGCAACTAATGAAAAACTGTTTTTT. Its translation reads: CASSQRSGATNEKLFF.